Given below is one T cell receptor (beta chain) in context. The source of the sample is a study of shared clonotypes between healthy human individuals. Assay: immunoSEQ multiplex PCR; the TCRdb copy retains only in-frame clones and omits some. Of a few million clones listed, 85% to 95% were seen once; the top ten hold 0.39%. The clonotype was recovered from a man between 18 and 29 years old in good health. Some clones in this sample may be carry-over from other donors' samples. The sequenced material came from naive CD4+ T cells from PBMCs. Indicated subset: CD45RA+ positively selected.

This chain's CDR3 is CASSWDGPPYEQYF. In DNA form, the CDR3 reads TGTGCCAGCTCTTGGGATGGGCCCCCCTACGAGCAGTACTTC. The chain links TRBV18 to TRBJ2-7; D gene ambiguous. Trimming cost V 6 bases and J 2 bases, with 14 bases left between them. CDR1 KGHSH and CDR2 LQKENI come from the germline V gene. The CDR3 has 14 amino acids. The variable domain in full, completed from reference TRBV18 and TRBJ2-7, reads NAGVMQNPRHLVRRRGQEARLRCSPMKGHSHVYWYRQLPEEGLKFMVYLQKENIIDESGMPKERFSAEFPKEGPSILRIQQVVRGDSAAYFCASSWDGPPYEQYFGPGTRLTVT.